The following is a TCR beta chain sequence with its context. Its specificity is not known. Trimming shortened V by 0 bases and J by 0 bases, and 14 bases separated the two germline ends. CDR3 length: 18 amino acids. Germline V gene data show CDR1 as SGHNT and CDR2 as YENEEA. This entry is derived from a study of shared clonotypes between healthy human individuals. Only in-frame clones appear in the TCRdb table, and some are missing; sequencing was by immunoSEQ multiplex PCR. The sample records over a million clones, approximately 98.5% being singletons. Overall study findings and caveats: Depth was large, yet rarefaction showed that sorted-subset sequencing was incomplete.

The chain is built from TRBV11-3 and TRBJ2-2; D is undetermined. The receptor was isolated from a man aged 25 to 45 in good health. Sample: naive CD4+ T cells sorted from blood. As for subset: CD45RA+ positively selected. CDR3 loop: CASSLEIVGRPNTGELFF. CDR3 DNA sequence: TGTGCCAGCAGCTTAGAGATAGTAGGCAGACCGAACACCGGGGAGCTGTTTTTT.